This T cell receptor beta chain stems from a study of blood T cell repertoires in COVID-19. Across the study: Samples came from the United States, Italy and Spain, spanning acute and convalescent COVID-19. The analysed material was cDNA or gDNA that came from T cells, B-cell-depleted T cells, or PBMCs.

Original analysis: The authors estimated nucleated cell counts from reference gene primer amplification. Sequenced by immunoSEQ multiplex PCR; TCRdb stores in-frame clones only, minus some. The DNA gave D and trimming, while V, J and clone size come from that table. The data hold about 290,000 clones, with about nine tenths observed a single time. The germline V gene has CDR1 MDHEN and CDR2 SYDVKM. The V end was cut by 1 base, the J end by 8 bases, with 15 bases between. The CDR3 has 14 residues. V and J are TRBV28 and TRBJ2-7; D is perhaps TRBD1 (7 bases). This TCR derives from a woman aged 35 to 49 who had recovered from COVID-19. What was sequenced was peripheral blood. The CDR3 loop reads CASSLSGQGGKQYF. CDR3 nucleotides: TGTGCCAGCAGTTTATCGGGTCAGGGGGGAAAGCAGTACTTC.